The 26 T cell receptor beta chains presented below share a single source sample, sequenced in a study of beta chain features in type 1 diabetes. Study-level results: Within each of all four CD4+ subsets, Type 1 diabetes patients had TCRB CDR3s that were moderately but significantly shorter.

The antigens for these receptors are not known. Since all of the isolated RNA was reverse transcribed, expressed TCRB transcripts were what got sequenced. Profiled with immunoSEQ multiplex PCR; TCRdb holds only in-frame clones, not every one. The sample records 120,000 to 150,000 clones, about 13% being singletons. The source material was central memory CD4+ T cells from blood. All receptors derive from a man aged 18-30 years with type 1 diabetes.

This clone was seen a handful of times. This sequence joins TRBV25-1 and TRBJ1-5; 7 nucleotides line up with TRBD1. Germline CDR1 and CDR2: MGHDK and SYGVNS. This CDR3 has 14 amino acids. With V trimmed by 4 bases and J by 5 bases, 5 bases remained unmatched. This CDR3 is CASSGRQGYQPQHF. The CDR3 nucleotides are TGTGCCAGCAGTGGAAGACAGGGATATCAGCCCCAGCATTTT. The complete variable domain, with remaining parts taken from reference TRBV25-1 and TRBJ1-5, reads EADIYQTPRYLVIGTGKKITLECSQTMGHDKMYWYQQDPGMELHLIHYSYGVNSTEKGDLSSESTVSRIRTEHFPLTLESARPSHTSQYLCASSGRQGYQPQHFGDGTRLSIL.

The genes are TRBV10-2 and TRBJ1-1; TRBD1 is a possible D gene (5 bases). Deletions cut 4 bases from V and 3 bases from J, with 9 bases between. CDR1 WSHSY and CDR2 SAAADI come from the germline V gene. This CDR3 has 13 residues. The CDR3 sequence: CASSGDGDTEAFF. CDR3 sequence (DNA): TGCGCCAGCAGTGGGGACGGGGACACTGAAGCTTTCTTT.

This clone was observed a handful of times. The gene calls are TRBV5-1 and TRBJ1-5; 7 bases align to TRBD1. Trimming removed 4 bases from V and 7 bases from J; junction bases left unmatched: 8. Germline values: CDR1 SGHRS, CDR2 YFSETQ. The length of the CDR3 is 14 residues. The CDR3 protein is CASSPNRGGQPQHF. The DNA of the CDR3 is TGCGCCAGCAGCCCTAACAGGGGAGGACAGCCCCAGCATTTT. Combining the CDR3 with reference TRBV5-1 and TRBJ1-5 gives the whole variable domain KAGVTQTPRYLIKTRGQQVTLSCSPISGHRSVSWYQQTPGQGLQFLFEYFSETQRNKGNFPGRFSGRQFSNSRSEMNVSTLELGDSALYLCASSPNRGGQPQHFGDGTRLSIL.

This sequence joins TRBV30 and TRBJ2-7; a weak D match, TRBD1 (5 bases). CDR1 GTSNPN and CDR2 SVGIG come from the germline V gene (reference sequence). This CDR3 comprises 14 residues. Trimming shortened V by 0 bases and J by 6 bases, and 15 bases separated the two germline ends. The CDR3 DNA reads TGTGCCTGGAGTGTAACCCCCCAGGGTACCGAGCAGTACTTC. Its protein is CAWSVTPQGTEQYF. The variable domain in full, with the rest retrieved from reference TRBV30 and TRBJ2-7, is SQTIHQWPATLVQPVGSPLSLECTVEGTSNPNLYWYRQAAGRGLQLLFYSVGIGQISSEVPQNLSASRPQDRQFILSSKKLLLSDSGFYLCAWSVTPQGTEQYFGPGTRLTVT.

This clone was picked up a small number of times. The same CDR3 arises from other DNA sequences in this sample as well. The chain links TRBV29-1 to TRBJ1-5; 8 bases are shared with TRBD1. V was clipped by 4 bases and J by 2 bases; unmatched bases: 16. The CDR3 is 18 amino acids. In germline, CDR1 is SQVTM, CDR2 ANQGSEA. This CDR3 is CSVGLTRTGWRGNQPQHF. The CDR3 DNA reads as TGCAGCGTTGGTCTTACGAGGACAGGGTGGAGGGGCAATCAGCCCCAGCATTTT.

The chain is built from TRBV18 and TRBJ2-2, with a tentative D call TRBD2 (6 bases). Trimming pared 6 bases from V and 1 base from J, leaving 12 bases between. The germline gives CDR1 KGHSH, CDR2 LQKENI. The CDR3 loop spans 15 amino acids. The CDR3 DNA is TGTGCCAGCTCCCGATCCGGGGGGAACACCGGGGAGCTGTTTTTT. Translating gives CASSRSGGNTGELFF.

This clone was counted between two and nine times. V is TRBV6-1 and J is TRBJ1-2, with TRBD1 as a possible D gene (6 bases). Trimming removed 1 base at V and 4 bases at J, with 13 bases between. The CDR3 is 15 residues long. Germline CDR1 is MNHNS and CDR2 is SASEGT. CDR3 loop: CASSEVLGQTYGYTF. Written as DNA, the CDR3 is TGTGCCAGCAGTGAAGTACTGGGACAAACCTATGGCTACACCTTC.

By share, this clone counts as medium-sized. Written as DNA, the CDR3 is TGTGCCAGCACCGGGGACAGGGGGCCAAACATTCAGTACTTC. Translation gives CASTGDRGPNIQYF. The rearrangement joins TRBV7-9 to TRBJ2-4; 12 bases align to TRBD1. In germline, CDR1 is SEHNR, CDR2 FQNEAQ (reference sequence). There are 14 residues in the CDR3. With V trimmed by 7 bases and J by 6 bases, 4 bases remained unmatched.

This clone has more than one count but fewer than ten. The V gene is TRBV6-4, the J gene TRBJ2-2; D unclear. This CDR3 contains 14 residues. The V end was cut by 2 bases, the J end by 3 bases, with 7 bases between. Germline V CDR1 and CDR2: MRHNA, SNTAGT. CDR3 coding DNA: TGTGCCAGCAGTGACCAACCGGACACCGGGGAGCTGTTTTTT. It yields the protein CASSDQPDTGELFF.

The table lists this clone with a few counts. This rearrangement joins TRBV4-1 to TRBJ1-1; D possibly corresponds to TRBD1 (5 bases). The CDR3 is 15 amino acids. Deletions cut 5 bases from V and 2 bases from J, with 15 bases between. Germline CDR1 is MGHRA and CDR2 is YSYEKL. CDR3 region: CASSTQPTVNTEAFF. The CDR3 nucleotides read TGCGCCAGCAGCACCCAGCCGACAGTAAACACTGAAGCTTTCTTT.

The chain links TRBV12-5 to TRBJ2-1, with 10 bases lining up with TRBD2. V dropped 6 bases and J dropped 4; count of bases not matched to a gene: 3. The CDR3 spans 14 residues. Germline V CDR1 and CDR2: LGHNT, FRNRAP. CDR3 nucleotides: TGTGCTAGTGGCACTAGCGGGGCTTACAATGAGCAGTTCTTC. Translated: CASGTSGAYNEQFF.

This clone has more than one count but fewer than ten. The chain links TRBV29-1 to TRBJ1-1; 9 positions match TRBD1. V trimming: 7 bases; J trimming: 2 bases; junction bases outside the gene matches: 8. This CDR3 contains 14 residues. The germline CDR1 and CDR2 sequences are SQVTM and ANQGSEA. CDR3 amino acids: CSARQGDSNTEAFF. In DNA form, the CDR3 reads TGCAGCGCACGACAGGGGGATTCAAACACTGAAGCTTTCTTT.

The rearrangement joins TRBV6-1 to TRBJ2-3; D tentatively fits TRBD1 or TRBD2 (5 bases each). The ends were cut back, 4 bases at V and 0 bases at J, with 14 bases in the middle. Germline-derived CDR1 and CDR2 are MNHNS and SASEGT. The CDR3 sequence is 16 residues long. This chain's CDR3 is CASSVDPGRSTDTQYF. The CDR3 bases are TGTGCCAGCAGTGTAGACCCGGGACGGAGCACAGATACGCAGTATTTT.

This clone showed up just a few times. DNA of the CDR3: TGTGCCAGCAGCTCGGGACTCCCCGAGCAAGGCTACACCTTC. Its protein product is CASSSGLPEQGYTF. This chain uses TRBV28 with TRBJ1-2, with D perhaps TRBD1 (5 bases). Germline-derived CDR1 and CDR2 are MDHEN and SYDVKM. With 6 bases removed from V and 8 bases from J, the gap between germline ends came to 19 bases. The CDR3 totals 14 residues.

The gene calls are TRBV10-3 and TRBJ1-1, with 9 nucleotides matching TRBD1. The germline gives CDR1 ENHRY, CDR2 SYGVKD. V lost 8 bases and J lost 3; bases outside the gene matches: 7. The CDR3 has 14 residues. The CDR3 sequence: CAISTGGRDTEAFF. CDR3 in DNA: TGTGCCATCTCGACAGGGGGTAGGGACACTGAAGCTTTCTTT.

This clone was found many times. This sequence joins TRBV10-3 and TRBJ2-7, with D possibly being TRBD2 (6 bases). The germline gives CDR1 ENHRY, CDR2 SYGVKD. With 10 bases removed from V and 2 bases from J, the gap between germline ends came to 15 bases. The CDR3 sequence is 13 residues long. The CDR3 sequence: CATAGLGAYEQYF. DNA of the CDR3: TGTGCCACGGCGGGACTGGGAGCCTACGAGCAGTACTTC.

The rearrangement links TRBV9 to TRBJ2-5, with D perhaps being TRBD1 or TRBD2 (5 bases each). The V end lost 7 bases, the J end lost 6 bases, and 22 bases lay between the germline ends. CDR3 length: 15 amino acids. Per the germline V gene, CDR1 is SGDLS and CDR2 is YYNGEE. DNA of the CDR3: TGTGCCAGCTCCGTGGGGGACCCCCGTCAACAGACCCAGTACTTC. The encoded protein is CASSVGDPRQQTQYF.

This sequence joins TRBV19 and TRBJ2-6, with no clear D. The CDR3 is 15 amino acids. Germline V gene data show CDR1 as LNHDA and CDR2 as SQIVND (reference sequence). V was clipped by 4 bases and J by 4 bases, with 11 bases between them. The CDR3 reads CASSSGEAGANVLTF. The CDR3 DNA reads as TGTGCCAGTAGTAGCGGAGAAGCCGGGGCCAACGTCCTGACTTTC. Looking up the rest from reference TRBV19 and TRBJ2-6 gives the full variable domain: DGGITQSPKYLFRKEGQNVTLSCEQNLNHDAMYWYRQDPGQGLRLIYYSQIVNDFQKGDIAEGYSVSREKKESFPLTVTSAQKNPTAFYLCASSSGEAGANVLTFGAGSRLTVL.

The chain is built from TRBV11-3 and TRBJ2-7; no clear D gene. V lost 5 bases, J lost 3 bases, and 11 bases lay in between. The CDR3 is 13 amino acids. Germline CDR1 is SGHNT and CDR2 is YENEEA. The CDR3 is CASSPDLVYEQYF. CDR3 in DNA: TGTGCCAGCAGCCCAGACTTGGTCTACGAGCAGTACTTC.

The chain employs TRBV7-6 and TRBJ2-3; TRBD1 might be the D (5 bases). Trimming left V 8 bases short and J 14 bases short, with 23 bases between. This CDR3 has 13 amino acids. Per the germline V gene, CDR1 is SGHVS and CDR2 is FNYEAQ. CDR3 in amino acids: CASGRTFSSPMYF. The CDR3 nucleotides read TGTGCCAGCGGCCGGACATTTTCCTCACCAATGTATTTT.

The chain combines TRBV30 with TRBJ2-7, with 8 bases that match TRBD1. The CDR3 extends over 12 amino acids. V was clipped by 3 bases and J by 13 bases; unmatched bases: 11. Germline CDR1 is GTSNPN and CDR2 is SVGIG (reference sequence). The CDR3 DNA reads TGTGCCTGGAGCCAACAGGGGGGCCCCGGATACTTC. This encodes CAWSQQGGPGYF.

This clone was recorded a few times. The CDR3 region has the DNA TGTGCCAGCAGTTACTCGAGGAACTATGGCTACACCTTC. This gives the protein CASSYSRNYGYTF. The chain combines TRBV6-5 with TRBJ1-2; D unclear. This CDR3 contains 13 residues. With 0 bases removed from V and 2 bases from J, the gap between germline ends came to 4 bases. Per germline, CDR1 MNHEY and CDR2 SVGAGI.

This chain links TRBV10-3 with TRBJ2-3; D may be TRBD2 (6 bases). The CDR3 consists of 13 residues. V gave up 8 bases and J gave up 4 bases, with 13 bases separating them. Germline V gene lookup returns CDR1 ENHRY and CDR2 SYGVKD. The CDR3 sequence: CAIWTGEADTQYF. The CDR3 nucleotides are TGTGCCATCTGGACGGGGGAGGCAGATACGCAGTATTTT.

The table lists this clone with a few counts. The gene calls are TRBV6-6 and TRBJ2-3; D may be TRBD2 (6 bases). Trimming shortened V by 10 bases and J by 4 bases, and 9 bases separated the two germline ends. Germline values: CDR1 MNHNY, CDR2 SVGAGI (reference sequence). The CDR3 totals 11 residues. In DNA form, the CDR3 reads TGTGCCACCGGGGAGGCAGATACGCAGTATTTT. This gives the protein CATGEADTQYF.

This clone was counted a few times. The rearrangement uses TRBV20-1 and TRBJ1-1; D unclear. Trimming took off 0 bases at V and 6 bases at J, with 5 bases between the two ends. Germline lookup yields CDR1 DFQATT and CDR2 SNEGSKA (reference sequence). The CDR3 spans 11 residues. CDR3 sequence: CSARDPPEAFF. The CDR3 DNA sequence: TGCAGTGCTAGAGATCCCCCTGAAGCTTTCTTT.

This clone turned up a few times. The CDR3 loop reads CASREDRGGNQPQHF. The CDR3 DNA follows: TGCGCCAGCAGGGAAGACAGGGGGGGCAATCAGCCCCAGCATTTT. V and J are TRBV10-2 and TRBJ1-5, with 9 positions matching TRBD1. V lost 6 bases, J lost 2 bases, and 5 bases stayed unmatched. Germline V lookup: CDR1 WSHSY, CDR2 SAAADI. This CDR3 region has 15 residues.